This TCR beta chain emerged from a study of blood T cell repertoires in COVID-19. The overall study: The origin of the acute and convalescent COVID-19 samples was the United States, Italy and Spain. PBMCs, B-cell-depleted T cells, or T cells were the source of the cDNA or gDNA that made up the material.

This clone was recorded once. Authors' analysis steps: Nucleated cell counts were estimated from reference gene primer amplification. Using immunoSEQ multiplex PCR, the repertoire was profiled, and TCRdb retains in-frame clones only, with some absent. V and J calls and clone size are copied from that table; D and trimming were computed from the DNA. The table lists 140,000 or so clones, about four fifths of them singletons, with 7.5% to 8.5% in the top ten. The specimen was peripheral blood. The receptor was derived from a human donor in a cohort sampled during active COVID-19.

CDR3 sequence (DNA): TGTGCCAGCAGCCCCCGCGGGGGGTTGAGGAATGAGCAGTTCTTC. This sequence encodes CASSPRGGLRNEQFF. The rearrangement uses TRBV11-1 and TRBJ2-1; 8 nucleotides align to TRBD2. The CDR3 extends over 15 amino acids. Trimming at V came to 5 bases and at J to 7 bases, leaving 10 bases not matched to a gene. Germline assignment: CDR1 SGHAT and CDR2 FQDESV (reference sequence).